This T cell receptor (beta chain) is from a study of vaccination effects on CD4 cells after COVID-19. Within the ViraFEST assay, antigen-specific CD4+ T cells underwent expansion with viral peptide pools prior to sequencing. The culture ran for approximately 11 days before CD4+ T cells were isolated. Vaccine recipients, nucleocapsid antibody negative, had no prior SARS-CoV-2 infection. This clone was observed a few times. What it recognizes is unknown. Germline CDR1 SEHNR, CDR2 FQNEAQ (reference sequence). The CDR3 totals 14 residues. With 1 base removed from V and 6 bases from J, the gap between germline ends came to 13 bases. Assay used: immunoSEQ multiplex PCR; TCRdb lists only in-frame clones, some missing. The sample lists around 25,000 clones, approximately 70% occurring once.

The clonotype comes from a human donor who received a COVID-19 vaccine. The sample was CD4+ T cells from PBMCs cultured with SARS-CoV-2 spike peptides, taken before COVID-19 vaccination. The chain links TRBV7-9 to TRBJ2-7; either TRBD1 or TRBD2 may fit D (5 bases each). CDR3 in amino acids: CASSLGGVKGEQYF. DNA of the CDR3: TGTGCCAGCAGCTTAGGAGGGGTTAAAGGCGAGCAGTACTTC.